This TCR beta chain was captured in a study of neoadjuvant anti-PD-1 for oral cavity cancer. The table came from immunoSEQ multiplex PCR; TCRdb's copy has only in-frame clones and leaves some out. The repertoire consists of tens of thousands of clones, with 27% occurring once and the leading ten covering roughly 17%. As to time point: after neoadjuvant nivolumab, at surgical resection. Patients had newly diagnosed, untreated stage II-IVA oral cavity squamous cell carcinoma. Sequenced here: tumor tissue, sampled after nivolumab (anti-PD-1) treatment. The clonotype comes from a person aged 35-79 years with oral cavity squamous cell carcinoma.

The DNA for the CDR3 is TGTGCCAGCAAACTTATGGAGACCCAGTACTTC. It translates to CASKLMETQYF. V is TRBV2 and J is TRBJ2-5; D uncertain. CDR3 length: 11 residues. CDR1 and CDR2 (germline): SNHLY, FYNNEI. Trimming stripped 7 bases from V and 5 bases from J, with 8 bases between.